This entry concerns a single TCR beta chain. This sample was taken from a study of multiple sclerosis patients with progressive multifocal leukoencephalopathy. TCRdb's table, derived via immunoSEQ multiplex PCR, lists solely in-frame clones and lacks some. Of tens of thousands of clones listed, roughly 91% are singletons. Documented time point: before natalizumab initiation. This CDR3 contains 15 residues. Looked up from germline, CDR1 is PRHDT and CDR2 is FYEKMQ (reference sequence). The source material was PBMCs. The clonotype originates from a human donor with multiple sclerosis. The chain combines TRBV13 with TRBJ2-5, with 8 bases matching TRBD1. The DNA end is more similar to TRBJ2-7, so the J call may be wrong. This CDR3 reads CASSPTGGSSYEQYF. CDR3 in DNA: TGTGCCAGCAGCCCCACAGGGGGGAGCTCCTACGAGCAGTACTTC.